The 17 T cell receptor beta chains presented below share a single source sample, sequenced in a study of blood T cell repertoires in COVID-19. Using immunoSEQ multiplex PCR, the repertoire was profiled, and TCRdb retains in-frame clones only, with some absent. The sample consists of some 78,000 clones, around nine tenths of them appearing once. The source material was peripheral blood. These receptors were obtained from an elderly woman with active or convalescent COVID-19.

This chain connects TRBV7-2 to TRBJ2-5, with 8 bases matching TRBD2. The germline CDR1 and CDR2 sequences are SGHTA and FQGNSA. Trimming at V came to 4 bases and at J to 1 base, leaving 8 bases not matched to a gene. This CDR3 has 16 amino acids. The CDR3 reads CASSSRGLGLQETQYF. In DNA, the CDR3 is TGTGCCAGCAGCTCGCGGGGACTAGGCCTCCAAGAGACCCAGTACTTC.

This clone was counted a few times. The chain couples TRBV28 to TRBJ1-2, with 8 nucleotides matching TRBD1. The germline V gene has CDR1 MDHEN and CDR2 SYDVKM. V lost 8 bases and J lost 6; bases outside the gene matches: 14. This CDR3 has 15 amino acids. The CDR3 is CASARQWQGANGYTF. The CDR3 nucleotides are TGTGCCAGCGCACGACAATGGCAGGGGGCTAATGGCTACACCTTC.

The rearrangement joins TRBV15 to TRBJ2-3; tentatively, D is TRBD2 (5 bases). This CDR3 spans 13 amino acids. CDR1 is LNHNV and CDR2 is YYDKDF in the germline V gene (reference sequence). V was shortened by 0 bases and J by 9 bases, with 10 bases between the two germline ends. This chain's CDR3 is CATSRDREGTQYF. In nucleotides, the CDR3 is TGTGCCACCAGCAGAGATCGTGAGGGAACGCAGTATTTT. The variable domain in full, with the rest retrieved from reference TRBV15 and TRBJ2-3, is DAMVIQNPRYQVTQFGKPVTLSCSQTLNHNVMYWYQQKSSQAPKLLFHYYDKDFNNEADTPDNFQSRRPNTSFCFLDIRSPGLGDTAMYLCATSRDREGTQYFGPGTRLTVL.

This rearrangement joins TRBV9 to TRBJ1-3, with D hard to call. The CDR3 has 13 residues. Germline V gene sequence: CDR1 SGDLS, CDR2 YYNGEE. V shed 1 base and J shed 3 bases, with 5 bases lying between them. For the CDR3, the DNA is TGTGCCAGCAGCGTATACAGTGGAAACACCATATATTTT. This encodes CASSVYSGNTIYF.

V and J are TRBV28 and TRBJ1-2, with D possibly TRBD1 on 6 matching bases. This CDR3 is built from 14 residues. Trimming removed 5 bases at V and 8 bases at J, with 18 bases between. The germline gives CDR1 MDHEN, CDR2 SYDVKM. This CDR3 is CASSAHTGLGGYTF. In DNA, the CDR3 is TGTGCCAGCAGTGCCCACACAGGGCTGGGGGGCTACACCTTC.

This clone was observed once. The rearrangement joins TRBV2 to TRBJ1-2; D is ambiguous. The CDR3 sequence is 12 residues long. The germline gives CDR1 SNHLY, CDR2 FYNNEI. V was pared by 7 bases and J by 7 bases, with 13 bases between. In DNA, the CDR3 is TGTGCCAGCACTCGAGGGTTGTCTGGCTACACCTTC. This gives the protein CASTRGLSGYTF.

The gene calls are TRBV27 and TRBJ1-2; 9 bases are shared with TRBD1. Germline V gene data show CDR1 as MNHEY and CDR2 as SMNVEV (reference sequence). The length of the CDR3 is 14 residues. Trimming took 5 bases from V and 8 from J; bases not matched to a gene: 9. DNA of the CDR3: TGTGCCAGCAGTCCCGGGACAGGGTTCACGGGCTACACCTTC. It specifies CASSPGTGFTGYTF.

This chain joins TRBV6-2 or TRBV6-3 and TRBJ2-7; no clear D gene. Trimming took off 1 base at V and 4 bases at J, with 5 bases between the two ends. Germline assignment: CDR1 MNHEY and CDR2 SVGEGT. The CDR3 has 12 residues. In nucleotides, the CDR3 is TGTGCCAGCAGTTACTTCGTATACGAGCAGTACTTC. Its protein product is CASSYFVYEQYF.

This clone was observed a handful of times. This chain's CDR3 is CASSLPSAYGGEQYF. The CDR3 region has the DNA TGTGCCAGCAGTCTACCTAGCGCTTACGGGGGGGAGCAGTACTTC. The J gene is TRBJ2-7, the V gene TRBV7-9; 7 bases align to TRBD2. From germline, CDR1 is SEHNR and CDR2 FQNEAQ (reference sequence). CDR3 size: 15 residues. V lost 6 bases to trimming and J lost 7 bases; unmatched junction nucleotides: 15.

This clone was seen a single time. The chain combines TRBV25-1 with TRBJ2-1; 15 bases map to TRBD2. Trimming took 6 bases from V and 8 from J; bases not matched to a gene: 8. This CDR3 comprises 16 residues. The V gene's germline CDR1 is MGHDK and CDR2 SYGVNS. As DNA, the CDR3 is TGTGCCAGCAGGCTCCCTGGACTAGCGGGAGGGTATGAGCAGTTCTTC. Protein: CASRLPGLAGGYEQFF.

This clone came up once. Here the CDR3 reads CASSRPQETQYF. Written as DNA, the CDR3 is TGTGCCAGCTCACGGCCCCAAGAGACCCAGTACTTC. The V and J genes are TRBV18 and TRBJ2-5; no reliable D call. In germline, CDR1 is KGHSH, CDR2 LQKENI. The CDR3 has 12 amino acids. V was shortened by 4 bases and J by 1 base, with 4 bases between the two germline ends.

The chain has TRBV27 and TRBJ1-5; 9 bases are a match to TRBD1. This CDR3 is 14 amino acids long. V lost 6 bases and J lost 5; bases outside the gene matches: 5. Germline V CDR1 and CDR2: MNHEY, SMNVEV (reference sequence). CDR3 sequence reads: CASSNTGGYQPQHF. DNA of the CDR3: TGTGCCAGCAGCAATACAGGGGGCTATCAGCCCCAGCATTTT.

The rearrangement joins TRBV9 to TRBJ1-5; tentative D call: TRBD1 (5 bases). V lost 0 bases and J lost 6, with 13 bases in between. This CDR3 has 15 amino acids. In germline, CDR1 is SGDLS, CDR2 YYNGEE. The CDR3 nucleotides read TGTGCCAGCAGCGTAGGGGCGGGGGGGAGTCAGCCCCAGCATTTT. Amino acid sequence: CASSVGAGGSQPQHF. The whole variable domain, remainder taken from reference TRBV9 and TRBJ1-5, is DSGVTQTPKHLITATGQRVTLRCSPRSGDLSVYWYQQSLDQGLQFLIQYYNGEERAKGNILERFSAQQFPDLHSELNLSSLELGDSALYFCASSVGAGGSQPQHFGDGTRLSIL.

This chain connects TRBV10-3 to TRBJ2-7; 7 nucleotides align to TRBD1. The V segment lost 2 bases and the J segment 1 base; nucleotides outside the gene matches: 2. Germline loops: CDR1 ENHRY, CDR2 SYGVKD. This CDR3 has 14 residues. The CDR3 DNA sequence: TGTGCCATCAGTGAGCCAGGGGGATCCTACGAGCAGTACTTC. This codes for CAISEPGGSYEQYF.

V gene TRBV18 combines with J gene TRBJ1-2; the D gene is possibly TRBD1 (5 bases). V dropped 2 bases and J dropped 3 bases, with 13 bases sitting between them. This CDR3 has 15 residues. Germline V gene data show CDR1 as KGHSH and CDR2 as LQKENI. CDR3 DNA sequence: TGTGCCAGCTCACCAGGGGCCAAGGGGTACTATGGCTACACCTTC. This encodes CASSPGAKGYYGYTF.

The CDR3 sequence is CASRVGGEAFF. The DNA for the CDR3 is TGTGCCAGCAGGGTGGGGGGTGAAGCTTTCTTT. The chain couples TRBV25-1 to TRBJ1-1, with a weak D call TRBD1 (5 bases). Looked up from germline, CDR1 is MGHDK and CDR2 is SYGVNS. The CDR3 covers 11 residues. Trimming shortened V by 6 bases and J by 7 bases, and 9 bases separated the two germline ends. Complete variable domain (other parts from reference TRBV25-1 and TRBJ1-1): EADIYQTPRYLVIGTGKKITLECSQTMGHDKMYWYQQDPGMELHLIHYSYGVNSTEKGDLSSESTVSRIRTEHFPLTLESARPSHTSQYLCASRVGGEAFFGQGTRLTVV.

This rearrangement joins TRBV3-1 (or the pseudogene TRBV3-2) to TRBJ1-3; a possible D gene is TRBD1 (6 bases). Germline V lookup: CDR1 LGHDT, CDR2 YNNKEL (reference sequence). Trimming took off 6 bases at V and 0 bases at J, with 9 bases between the two ends. The CDR3 has 14 residues. The CDR3 protein is CASSRGGSGNTIYF. The CDR3 nucleotides read TGTGCCAGCAGTCGAGGGGGCTCTGGAAACACCATATATTTT.